Detailed here is one T cell receptor beta chain. Trimming took off 6 bases at V and 2 bases at J, with 12 bases between the two ends. The CDR3 runs 14 residues. Germline lookup yields CDR1 KGHDR and CDR2 SFDVKD. Data came from immunoSEQ multiplex PCR; TCRdb stores just in-frame clones and leaves some out. The data show some 290,000 clones, roughly 88% seen once. These data belong to a study of blood T cell repertoires in COVID-19. Ages ranged from roughly 18 to 100 years, with residence in around 24 US areas. The chain carries TRBV24-1 and TRBJ2-5, with D perhaps TRBD1 (6 bases). The receptor's source is a woman in her 40s with acute COVID-19. Sequencing input: PBMCs or T cells enriched from blood (not recorded which). The CDR3 coding sequence is TGTGCCACCAGTTCCTGGACAGCTCAAGAGACCCAGTACTTC. As protein: CATSSWTAQETQYF.